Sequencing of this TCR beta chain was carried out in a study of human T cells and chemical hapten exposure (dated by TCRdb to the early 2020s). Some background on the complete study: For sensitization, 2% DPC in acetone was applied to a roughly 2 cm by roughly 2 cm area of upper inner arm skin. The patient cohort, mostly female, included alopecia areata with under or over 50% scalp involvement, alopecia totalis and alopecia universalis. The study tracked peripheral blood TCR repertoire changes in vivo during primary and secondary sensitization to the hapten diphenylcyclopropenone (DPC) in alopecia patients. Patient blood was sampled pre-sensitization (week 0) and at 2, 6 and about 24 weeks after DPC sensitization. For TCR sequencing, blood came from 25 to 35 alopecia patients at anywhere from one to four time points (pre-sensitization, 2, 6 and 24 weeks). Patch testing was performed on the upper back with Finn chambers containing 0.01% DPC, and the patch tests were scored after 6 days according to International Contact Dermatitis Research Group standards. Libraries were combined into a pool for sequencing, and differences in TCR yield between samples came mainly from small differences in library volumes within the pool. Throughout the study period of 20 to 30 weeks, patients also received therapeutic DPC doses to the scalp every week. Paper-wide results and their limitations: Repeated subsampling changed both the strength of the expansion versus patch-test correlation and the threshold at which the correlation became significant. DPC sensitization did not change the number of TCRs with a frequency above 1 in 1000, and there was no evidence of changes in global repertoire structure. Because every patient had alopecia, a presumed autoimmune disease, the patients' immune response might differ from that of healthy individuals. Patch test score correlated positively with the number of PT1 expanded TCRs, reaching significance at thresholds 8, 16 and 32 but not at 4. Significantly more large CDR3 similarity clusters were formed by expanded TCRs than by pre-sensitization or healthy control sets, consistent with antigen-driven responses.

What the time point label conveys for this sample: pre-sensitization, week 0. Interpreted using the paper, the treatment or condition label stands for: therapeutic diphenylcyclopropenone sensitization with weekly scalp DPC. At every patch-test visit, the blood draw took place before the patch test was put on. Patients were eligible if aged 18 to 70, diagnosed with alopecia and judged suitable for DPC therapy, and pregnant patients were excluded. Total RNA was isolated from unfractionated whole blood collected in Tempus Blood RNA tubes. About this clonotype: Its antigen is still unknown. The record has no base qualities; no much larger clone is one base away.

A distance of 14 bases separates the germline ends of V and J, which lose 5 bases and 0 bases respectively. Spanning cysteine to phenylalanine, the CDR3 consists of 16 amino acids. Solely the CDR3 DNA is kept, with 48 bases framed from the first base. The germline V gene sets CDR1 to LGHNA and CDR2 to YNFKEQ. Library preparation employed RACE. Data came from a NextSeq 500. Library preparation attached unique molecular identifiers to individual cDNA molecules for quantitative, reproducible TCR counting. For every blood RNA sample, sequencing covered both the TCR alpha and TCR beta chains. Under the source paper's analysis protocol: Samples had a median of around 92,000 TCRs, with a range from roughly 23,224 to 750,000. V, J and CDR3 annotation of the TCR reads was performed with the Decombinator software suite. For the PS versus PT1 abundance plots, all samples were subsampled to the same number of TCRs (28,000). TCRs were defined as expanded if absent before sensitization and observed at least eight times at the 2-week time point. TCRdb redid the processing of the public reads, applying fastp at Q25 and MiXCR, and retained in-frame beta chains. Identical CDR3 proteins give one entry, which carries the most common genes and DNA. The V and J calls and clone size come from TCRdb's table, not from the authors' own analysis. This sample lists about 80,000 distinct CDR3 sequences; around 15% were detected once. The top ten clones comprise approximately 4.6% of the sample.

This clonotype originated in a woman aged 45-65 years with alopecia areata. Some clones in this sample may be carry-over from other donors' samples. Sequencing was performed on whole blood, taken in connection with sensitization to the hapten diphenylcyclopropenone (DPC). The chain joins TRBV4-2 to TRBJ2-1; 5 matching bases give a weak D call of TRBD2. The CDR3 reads CASSSNDAGSYNEQFF. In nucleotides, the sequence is TGTGCCAGCAGCTCAAACGACGCGGGCTCCTACAATGAGCAGTTCTTC.